This T cell receptor (beta chain) was obtained from a study of response to subunit inactivated influenza vaccine. From the RT-PCR reads, TCRdb called clonotypes with MiXCR, one entry per CDR3 protein. The sample has a few hundred thousand distinct CDR3 sequences, around 11% seen once. In its sample, this clonotype was seen a few times. The CDR3 has 13 amino acids. Germline V lookup: CDR1 MNHNS, CDR2 SASEGT. V gave up 2 bases and J gave up 0 bases, with 5 bases separating them. These data were likewise used in another study, on T cells expressing NK-cell markers. That paper states: A 5'RACE template switching approach incorporating UMIs was used to make TCR beta cDNA.

The specimen comprised PBMCs from blood, sampled on the day of vaccination. The clonotype originates from a man between 50 and 59 years old who received an inactivated influenza vaccine. The chain recombines TRBV6-1 with TRBJ2-7; D is undetermined. CDR3 nucleotides: TGTGCCAGCAGTGAACAGCGCTCCTACGAGCAGTACTTC. It encodes CASSEQRSYEQYF.